A selection of T cell receptor beta chains follows, all from one sample in a study of patients and donors after allogeneic stem cell transplantation. In TCRdb, the RT-PCR reads were re-called with MiXCR into one record per CDR3 protein. The profile shows about 410,000 distinct CDR3 sequences, around 15% of them singletons. Input material: blood, either unsorted or a sorted T cell fraction (not recorded which). All receptors derive from a human donor who was either an allogeneic HSCT recipient or a stem cell or donor lymphocyte infusion donor (not recorded which). It is not recorded whose cells these are; they may come from a transplant donor. Each CDR3 is given with its conserved first and last residue. The order of the fields is clone size, V gene, J gene, D gene, CDR3 protein, CDR3 DNA. A D gene is named only where the DNA matches it firmly. Only part of the rows carry a size: once, few, many, or a class if the clone is expanded.

clone_size: NA; v_call: TRBV7-2; j_call: TRBJ2-3; d_call: NA; cdr3_aa: CASSPQTLHTDTQYF; cdr3_nt: TGTGCCAGCAGCCCCCAGACACTTCACACAGATACGCAGTATTTT
clone_size: NA; v_call: TRBV7-9; j_call: TRBJ2-5; d_call: NA; cdr3_aa: CASSPLGERRETQYF; cdr3_nt: TGTGCCAGCAGCCCCTTAGGCGAGAGAAGGGAGACCCAGTACTTC
clone_size: many; v_call: TRBV4-1; j_call: TRBJ1-1; d_call: NA; cdr3_aa: CASSQGGLPRGTEAFF; cdr3_nt: TGCGCCAGCAGCCAAGGGGGCCTTCCCCGGGGCACTGAAGCTTTCTTT
clone_size: few; v_call: TRBV20-1; j_call: TRBJ1-1; d_call: NA; cdr3_aa: CSVSRQGSEAFF; cdr3_nt: TGCAGTGTGAGCAGGCAGGGCTCCGAAGCTTTCTTT
clone_size: NA; v_call: TRBV11-2; j_call: TRBJ2-1; d_call: NA; cdr3_aa: CASSLEVSGAYNEQFF; cdr3_nt: TGTGCCAGCAGCTTAGAGGTCTCGGGAGCATACAATGAGCAGTTCTTC
clone_size: few; v_call: TRBV7-8; j_call: TRBJ2-7; d_call: TRBD2; cdr3_aa: CASSLKPLAKGTYEQYF; cdr3_nt: TGTGCCAGCAGCTTAAAACCACTAGCGAAGGGAACCTACGAGCAGTACTTC
clone_size: few; v_call: TRBV2; j_call: TRBJ2-3; d_call: TRBD1; cdr3_aa: CASTLDRGRTDTQYF; cdr3_nt: TGTGCCAGCACCCTGGACAGGGGACGGACAGATACGCAGTATTTT
clone_size: NA; v_call: TRBV5-1; j_call: TRBJ2-1; d_call: TRBD2; cdr3_aa: CASSAQGLAGVNEQFF; cdr3_nt: TGCGCCAGCAGCGCCCAGGGACTAGCGGGAGTTAATGAGCAGTTCTTC
clone_size: few; v_call: TRBV14; j_call: TRBJ2-1; d_call: NA; cdr3_aa: CASSQRGITYNEQFF; cdr3_nt: TGTGCCAGCAGCCAACGCGGGATAACCTACAATGAGCAGTTCTTC
clone_size: NA; v_call: TRBV10-3; j_call: TRBJ2-3; d_call: NA; cdr3_aa: CAISSPGGTDTQYF; cdr3_nt: TGTGCCATCAGTAGCCCTGGAGGCACAGATACGCAGTATTTT
clone_size: NA; v_call: TRBV27; j_call: TRBJ2-2; d_call: NA; cdr3_aa: CASSFGRWNTGELFF; cdr3_nt: TGTGCCAGCAGTTTTGGACGGTGGAACACCGGGGAGCTGTTTTTT
clone_size: NA; v_call: TRBV7-2; j_call: TRBJ2-1; d_call: NA; cdr3_aa: CASSLAGTDSYNEQFF; cdr3_nt: TGTGCCAGCAGCTTAGCGGGGACCGACTCCTACAATGAGCAGTTCTTC
clone_size: few; v_call: TRBV4-1; j_call: TRBJ1-1; d_call: NA; cdr3_aa: CASTLLAVNTEAFF; cdr3_nt: TGCGCCAGCACATTATTGGCGGTGAACACTGAAGCTTTCTTT
clone_size: few; v_call: TRBV7-8; j_call: TRBJ2-3; d_call: TRBD2; cdr3_aa: CASSTPGTSEVDTQYF; cdr3_nt: TGTGCCAGCAGCACTCCCGGGACTAGCGAGGTAGATACGCAGTATTTT
clone_size: few; v_call: TRBV6-2/TRBV6-3; j_call: TRBJ2-7; d_call: NA; cdr3_aa: CASTTSRDEQYF; cdr3_nt: TGTGCCAGCACAACTAGCCGGGACGAGCAGTACTTC
clone_size: NA; v_call: TRBV11-1; j_call: TRBJ2-5; d_call: NA; cdr3_aa: CASSVSPSPETQYF; cdr3_nt: TGTGCCAGCAGTGTATCCCCTAGCCCAGAGACCCAGTACTTC
clone_size: NA; v_call: TRBV12-5; j_call: TRBJ2-2; d_call: TRBD1; cdr3_aa: CASSPWTGGLTGELFF; cdr3_nt: TGTGCTAGTTCCCCGTGGACAGGGGGCCTTACCGGGGAGCTGTTTTTT
clone_size: NA; v_call: TRBV29-1; j_call: TRBJ2-1; d_call: NA; cdr3_aa: CSVRTYNEQFF; cdr3_nt: TGCAGCGTCCGGACATATAATGAGCAGTTCTTC
clone_size: few; v_call: TRBV24-1; j_call: TRBJ2-1; d_call: NA; cdr3_aa: CATADPGGGVNEQFF; cdr3_nt: TGTGCCACCGCTGACCCAGGCGGAGGGGTGAATGAGCAGTTCTTC
clone_size: few; v_call: TRBV4-1; j_call: TRBJ1-4; d_call: NA; cdr3_aa: CASSQERGGNEKLFF; cdr3_nt: TGCGCCAGCAGCCAAGAACGGGGAGGTAATGAAAAACTGTTTTTT
clone_size: few; v_call: TRBV7-9; j_call: TRBJ2-1; d_call: NA; cdr3_aa: CASSGEVGLPPYNEQFF; cdr3_nt: TGTGCCAGCAGCGGAGAGGTCGGCCTACCACCCTACAATGAGCAGTTCTTC
clone_size: many; v_call: TRBV18; j_call: TRBJ2-2; d_call: NA; cdr3_aa: CASSPSNTGELFF; cdr3_nt: TGTGCCAGCAGTCCCTCGAACACCGGGGAGCTGTTTTTT
clone_size: NA; v_call: TRBV27; j_call: TRBJ1-3; d_call: TRBD1; cdr3_aa: CASRGTGRLGNTIYF; cdr3_nt: TGTGCCAGCAGGGGGACAGGACGACTCGGAAACACCATATATTTT
clone_size: NA; v_call: TRBV18; j_call: TRBJ2-7; d_call: NA; cdr3_aa: CASSPGIQRSYEQYF; cdr3_nt: TGTGCCAGCTCACCGGGGATACAGCGCTCCTACGAGCAGTACTTC
clone_size: NA; v_call: TRBV12-3/TRBV12-4; j_call: TRBJ2-5; d_call: TRBD1; cdr3_aa: CASKRTGPKTQYF; cdr3_nt: TGTGCCAGCAAACGGACAGGGCCGAAGACCCAGTACTTC
clone_size: few; v_call: TRBV4-1; j_call: TRBJ2-2; d_call: NA; cdr3_aa: CASSQDGPSSGNTGELFF; cdr3_nt: TGCGCCAGCAGCCAAGATGGGCCTAGTAGCGGGAACACCGGGGAGCTGTTTTTT
clone_size: many; v_call: TRBV12-3/TRBV12-4; j_call: TRBJ2-2; d_call: NA; cdr3_aa: CASSRLEGAGTGELFF; cdr3_nt: TGTGCCAGCAGCCGCCTGGAGGGGGCGGGCACCGGGGAGCTGTTTTTT
clone_size: NA; v_call: TRBV7-9; j_call: TRBJ2-3; d_call: TRBD2; cdr3_aa: CVSSLGLAGGTYTQYF; cdr3_nt: TGTGTCAGCAGCTTGGGACTAGCGGGGGGGACGTATACGCAGTATTTT
clone_size: few; v_call: TRBV7-8; j_call: TRBJ1-2; d_call: TRBD1; cdr3_aa: CASSTQQGLGYTF; cdr3_nt: TGTGCCAGCAGCACCCAACAGGGGCTTGGCTACACCTTC
clone_size: NA; v_call: TRBV7-9; j_call: TRBJ1-1; d_call: NA; cdr3_aa: CASSSGDRWTEAFF; cdr3_nt: TGTGCCAGCAGCTCCGGGGACCGGTGGACTGAAGCTTTCTTT
clone_size: NA; v_call: TRBV12-3/TRBV12-4; j_call: TRBJ2-6; d_call: NA; cdr3_aa: CAISAGSGANVLTF; cdr3_nt: TGTGCCATTTCTGCCGGGTCTGGGGCCAACGTCCTGACTTTC
clone_size: NA; v_call: TRBV6-5; j_call: TRBJ2-2; d_call: NA; cdr3_aa: CASSYSLTGELFF; cdr3_nt: TGTGCCAGCAGTTACTCTCTCACCGGGGAGCTGTTTTTT
clone_size: few; v_call: TRBV2; j_call: TRBJ1-5; d_call: TRBD1; cdr3_aa: CAIKGQGINQPQHF; cdr3_nt: TGTGCCATCAAGGGACAGGGGATTAATCAGCCCCAGCATTTT
clone_size: NA; v_call: TRBV4-1; j_call: TRBJ2-7; d_call: NA; cdr3_aa: CASSRTEQVIAYEQYF; cdr3_nt: TGCGCCAGCAGCCGGACTGAACAGGTCATTGCCTACGAGCAGTACTTC
clone_size: NA; v_call: TRBV29-1; j_call: TRBJ2-1; d_call: NA; cdr3_aa: CSVKGTDSSYNEQFF; cdr3_nt: TGCAGCGTTAAGGGTACAGATAGCTCCTACAATGAGCAGTTCTTC
clone_size: few; v_call: TRBV29-1; j_call: TRBJ2-2; d_call: NA; cdr3_aa: CSIPSQGGAGELFF; cdr3_nt: TGCAGCATCCCTTCACAGGGAGGGGCCGGGGAGCTGTTTTTT
clone_size: many; v_call: TRBV6-1; j_call: TRBJ1-5; d_call: NA; cdr3_aa: CASNFGQRNQPQHF; cdr3_nt: TGTGCCAGCAACTTCGGACAGCGGAATCAGCCCCAGCATTTT
clone_size: once; v_call: TRBV7-9; j_call: TRBJ1-2; d_call: NA; cdr3_aa: CASSLEAMAYGYTF; cdr3_nt: TGTGCCAGCAGCTTAGAAGCGATGGCCTATGGCTACACCTTC
clone_size: few; v_call: TRBV7-3; j_call: TRBJ2-7; d_call: NA; cdr3_aa: CASSPDKGSSYEQYF; cdr3_nt: TGTGCCAGCAGCCCCGACAAGGGTAGCTCCTACGAGCAGTACTTC
clone_size: few; v_call: TRBV29-1; j_call: TRBJ2-3; d_call: TRBD1; cdr3_aa: CSHQGGLDTQYF; cdr3_nt: TGCAGCCATCAAGGGGGCCTAGATACGCAGTATTTT
clone_size: few; v_call: TRBV27; j_call: TRBJ2-7; d_call: TRBD2; cdr3_aa: CASSLFMGREGSYEQYF; cdr3_nt: TGTGCCAGCAGTTTATTTATGGGCAGGGAGGGATCCTACGAGCAGTACTTC
clone_size: NA; v_call: TRBV12-3/TRBV12-4; j_call: TRBJ2-7; d_call: NA; cdr3_aa: CASRVLRQGVYEQYF; cdr3_nt: TGTGCCAGCAGGGTGCTCAGGCAGGGAGTCTACGAGCAGTACTTC
clone_size: few; v_call: TRBV30; j_call: TRBJ2-1; d_call: TRBD2; cdr3_aa: CAWSVAGSYNEQFF; cdr3_nt: TGTGCCTGGAGTGTAGCGGGATCCTACAATGAGCAGTTCTTC
clone_size: few; v_call: TRBV9; j_call: TRBJ2-2; d_call: TRBD2; cdr3_aa: CASSALAGSNTGELFF; cdr3_nt: TGTGCCAGCAGCGCCCTAGCGGGATCGAACACCGGGGAGCTGTTTTTT
clone_size: few; v_call: TRBV7-9; j_call: TRBJ1-6; d_call: NA; cdr3_aa: CASSNRDTHLHF; cdr3_nt: TGTGCCAGCAGCAACCGGGACACCCACCTCCACTTT